This T cell receptor beta chain derives from a study of CD8+ T cells in alopecia areata listed by TCRdb under 2018. At the level of the whole study: Treated patients were enrolled in an open-label pilot trial of oral tofacitinib, 5 to 10 mg twice daily, for moderate-to-severe alopecia areata. Scalp clonality was compared across normal scalp (n=4), patchy alopecia areata scalp (n=8), and alopecia totalis/universalis scalp (n=8). Biopsies were taken from tofacitinib-treated patients at baseline and at 4 and 24 weeks of treatment, and a later scalp biopsy was taken in several of the tofacitinib-treated patients. Patients stayed on tofacitinib for 6 to 18 months and then had 6 months of follow-up off drug so that delayed response and recurrence could be assessed. The RNA source kit depended on sample type: the PAXgene miRNA kit for fixed scalp, the miRNeasy kit for PBMCs, and the RNeasy kit for mouse skin. High-throughput TCRbeta sequencing was used to examine T cell clonal expansion in alopecia areata in both the C3H/HeJ mouse model and human patients. On the human side, TCRbeta sequencing was run on scalp tissue and on sorted CD4+ and CD8+ peripheral blood T cells from healthy controls and from alopecia areata patients with either patchy or totalis/universalis disease. Disease severity in treated patients was measured with the SALT score, which quantifies the percentage of affected scalp surface area. immunoSEQ multiplex PCR using 35 Vbeta forward primers and 13 Jbeta reverse primers was used to amplify TCRbeta CDR3 regions.

The cysteine opens and the phenylalanine closes a CDR3 of 13 amino acids. The CDR3 DNA has 39 bases and is translated from base 1. CDR1 is given as LGHNA and CDR2 as YSLEER, both from the germline V gene. At the junction V is shortened by 1 base and J by 5 bases, with 6 bases in between. Regarding this clone: Its antigen is not yet known. No qualities accompany the bases; no much larger clone lies one base away.

The library was obtained by the immunoSEQ multiplex PCR assay. RNA was extracted from all samples and reverse transcribed into cDNA, which served as template for TCR sequencing. SuperScript III was used to make first-strand cDNA, primed with a 2:1 mix of oligo-dT and random hexamers. A synthetic immune receptor repertoire was used to gauge amplification bias, and whatever bias remained was removed computationally. On the authors' methods: Raw reads were preprocessed to remove errors, and CDR3 was defined according to IMGT conventions as the region from the conserved cysteine to phenylalanine. Clonality was computed by normalizing Shannon entropy by log2 of the number of productive unique TCRs and subtracting the result from 1. Whether scalp clones were CD4 or CD8 was inferred by matching scalp TCRbeta sequences against CD4 and CD8 repertoires sorted from blood. The table was pulled from immuneACCESS by TCRdb, which kept in-frame rearrangements only. Such tables lose some clones; where checked, under half of the loss comes from unresolved V genes, and the rest has no known cause. V and J calls plus clone size are reproduced from that table; the DNA served to infer D and trimming. Counted in this sample were approximately 200,000 clones; less than 45% of them appeared once. The ten top clones hold roughly 2.6% of the sample.

What the study reported, not specific to this receptor: Resident alphabeta T cells in normal human skin are also sequenced, complicating scalp TCR repertoire analysis, unlike mouse skin dominated by gammadelta T cells. Shared TCR sequences between patients were less evident than in mice, which may be partly attributable to HLA diversity in the patient population. Tofacitinib significantly decreased scalp clonality and the number of expanded CD8+ clones among the top 100 scalp clones. During tofacitinib treatment, many expanded lesional clones stuck around in both scalp and blood, and this persistence may partly explain why relapse happens after treatment is stopped. Because the treated cohort was small and had only one nonresponder, larger studies are needed to examine links between baseline CD8+ expansion and response. Compared with normal scalp, lesional scalp, particularly in alopecia totalis/universalis, had higher clonality and more expanded CD8+ clones, which suggests antigenic drive.

The treatment or condition label, as the study defines it: oral pan-JAK inhibitor, 5-10 mg twice daily. Peripheral blood and lesional scalp punch biopsies were obtained from patients with alopecia areata. After PBMCs were isolated by density centrifugation and stained for CD3, CD4 and CD8, a FACSAria was used to sort CD4+ and CD8+ T cells. The rearranged segments are TRBV4-3 and TRBJ2-4; TRBD1 could be the D gene, as 5 bases match. The origin of this receptor is a human donor with alopecia areata. The sequenced sample was CD4+ T cells sorted from blood, obtained at roughly week 38, from a patient treated with tofacitinib. The nucleotide sequence is given as TGCGCCAGCAGCCAAGGCAGGGAAAACATTCAGTACTTC. Its product reads: CASSQGRENIQYF.